Below are 32 T cell receptor beta chains sequenced from a single sample in a study of blood T cells in healthy people across ages (dated by TCRdb to between 2015 and 2016). Library preparation used 5' RACE. The sample was run on an Illumina HiSeq 2500. A second PCR of roughly 7 to 11 cycles was performed with a sample-barcoded 5' primer and a J-beta primer mix. Using fastp trimming at Q25 and MiXCR clonotype assembly, TCRdb reanalyzed the public sequencing data and kept in-frame beta chains. Rows merge per CDR3 protein into single entries with the most common DNA and genes. The sample table contains hundreds of thousands of distinct CDR3 sequences; only one count was recorded for under 35% of them. 15% to 20% of the sample is in the top ten clones. Specimen: blood. Source of these receptors: a woman older than 75 in good health.

This clonotype was counted many times. The rearrangement uses TRBV5-1 and TRBJ2-7; D gene unclear. The ends were cut back, 4 bases at V and 0 bases at J, with 14 bases in the middle. CDR1 SGHRS and CDR2 YFSETQ come from the germline V gene. This CDR3 contains 15 residues. The CDR3 nucleotides are TGCGCCAGCAGCCACCAGATGGACGGCTCCTACGAGCAGTACTTC. Translated: CASSHQMDGSYEQYF.

This clonotype appeared many times. The rearrangement joins TRBV7-2 to TRBJ2-7, with D perhaps being TRBD1 or TRBD2 (6 bases each). CDR1 is SGHTA and CDR2 is FQGNSA in the germline V gene. Trimming left V 4 bases short and J 4 bases short, with 14 bases between. The CDR3 consists of 14 residues. The CDR3 is CASSYRVGGYEQYF. Here the CDR3 DNA reads TGTGCCAGCAGCTACAGGGTTGGAGGGTACGAGCAGTACTTC.

Regarding this clonotype: This may stem from a read error, because a much larger clone lies one nucleotide away. V is TRBV6-2 or TRBV6-3 and J is TRBJ2-5, with D uncertain. This CDR3 is 12 amino acids long. CDR1 is MNHEY and CDR2 is SVGEGT in the germline V gene. The ends were cut back, 7 bases at V and 11 bases at J, with 17 bases in the middle. DNA of the CDR3: TGTGCCAGCAATGGCCGCTCCTACAAGCAGTACTTC. Amino acid sequence: CASNGRSYKQYF.

This clonotype was seen ten or more times. The chain is built from TRBV20-1 and TRBJ1-2, with D possibly matching TRBD1 (5 bases). Germline assignment: CDR1 DFQATT and CDR2 SNEGSKA (reference sequence). The length of the CDR3 is 13 residues. Deletions cut 4 bases from V and 0 bases from J, with 9 bases between. CDR3 DNA sequence: TGCAGTGCTACCGACAGCGCTAACTATGGCTACACCTTC. Protein sequence: CSATDSANYGYTF.

Details on this clonotype: A read error may explain this, as a much larger clone is one base away. The V call is TRBV6-2 or TRBV6-3, the J call TRBJ2-7, with 7 bases identical to TRBD1. Germline-derived CDR1 and CDR2 are MNHEY and SVGEGT. CDR3 length: 14 amino acids. CDR3 amino acids: CVSSYWDSRYEQYF. The CDR3 coding sequence is TGTGTCAGCAGTTATTGGGACAGCCGGTACGAGCAGTACTTC.

This clonotype was detected once. This CDR3 is CASSLTGTMGICTF. In DNA form, the CDR3 reads TGTGCCAGCAGCTTAACAGGGACCATGGGGATCTGCACCTTC. The J gene is TRBJ1-2, the V gene TRBV7-9, with D possibly TRBD1 on 6 matching bases. Trimming shortened V by 2 bases and J by 13 bases, and 20 bases separated the two germline ends. The length of the CDR3 is 14 residues. Per germline, CDR1 SEHNR and CDR2 FQNEAQ (reference sequence).

The chain recombines TRBV27 with TRBJ2-2, with unresolved D. From germline, CDR1 is MNHEY and CDR2 SMNVEV (reference sequence). This CDR3 is built from 16 residues. V lost 3 bases and J 2 bases, leaving 13 bases between the germline ends. The CDR3 sequence is CASSFVSGANTGELFF. The DNA of the CDR3 is TGTGCCAGCAGTTTTGTATCAGGCGCTAACACCGGGGAGCTGTTTTTT.

This clonotype appeared many times. The chain has TRBV20-1 and TRBJ1-2, with TRBD1 identical over 8 bases. CDR3 length: 14 residues. Germline V gene lookup returns CDR1 DFQATT and CDR2 SNEGSKA (reference sequence). J gave up 8 bases and V 3 bases, and 11 bases lay outside the gene matches. CDR3 bases: TGCAGTGCTAGCGCGGCAGGGGGCATGGACGGCTACACCTTC. The encoded protein is CSASAAGGMDGYTF.

The table lists this clonotype with a few counts. This sequence joins TRBV5-4 and TRBJ2-3; D is unclear. This CDR3 is built from 13 residues. Germline assignment: CDR1 SGHNT and CDR2 YYREEE (reference sequence). Trimming cost V 6 bases and J 0 bases, with 8 bases left between them. The CDR3 loop is CASTSTSTDTQYF. For the CDR3, the DNA is TGTGCCAGCACCTCAACAAGCACAGATACGCAGTATTTT. The entire variable domain, with the rest obtained from reference TRBV5-4 and TRBJ2-3, is as follows: ETGVTQSPTHLIKTRGQQVTLRCSSQSGHNTVSWYQQALGQGPQFIFQYYREEENGRGNFPPRFSGLQFPNYSSELNVNALELDDSALYLCASTSTSTDTQYFGPGTRLTVL.

The chain uses TRBV20-1 and TRBJ2-7, with a weak D call TRBD2 (5 bases). This CDR3 region has 12 residues. Per the germline V gene, CDR1 is DFQATT and CDR2 is SNEGSKA (reference sequence). V lost 0 bases and J 6 bases, leaving 9 bases between the germline ends. As DNA, the CDR3 is TGCAGTGCTAGAGATATCCTAGCCGAGCAGTACTTC. Encoded protein: CSARDILAEQYF.

There are many counts of this clonotype. The rearrangement links TRBV6-1 to TRBJ2-3; 10 nucleotides match TRBD2. The CDR3 is 16 amino acids. Germline-derived CDR1 and CDR2 are MNHNS and SASEGT. V shed 8 bases and J 3 bases; nucleotides not matched to a gene: 11. CDR3 sequence: CASAGRLAGSTDTQYF. The CDR3 nucleotides read TGTGCCAGCGCAGGGAGACTAGCGGGTAGTACAGATACGCAGTATTTT.

In its sample, this clonotype was seen many times. The V and J genes are TRBV5-1 and TRBJ1-2; TRBD1 agrees at 12 bases. The CDR3 spans 15 residues. The junction had 7 bases not matched to a gene; V was cut back by 3 bases and J by 7 bases. CDR1 and CDR2 from the germline V gene are SGHRS and YFSETQ. The CDR3 DNA follows: TGCGCCAGCAGCTCTCCCGGGACAGGGGGCGTTGGCTACACCTTC. Its translation is CASSSPGTGGVGYTF.

Note on this clonotype: A much larger clone differs from this one at a single base, so this may be a read error. The J gene is TRBJ2-7, the V gene TRBV29-1; 9 bases are a match to TRBD1. V lost 7 bases to trimming and J lost 5 bases; unmatched junction nucleotides: 6. The CDR3 has 12 residues. Germline CDR1 SQVTM, CDR2 ANQGSEA. CDR3: CSGRQGGNEQYF. The CDR3 DNA is TGCAGCGGAAGACAGGGGGGCAACGAGCAGTACTTC.

This clonotype was detected ten times or more. This chain uses TRBV5-1 with TRBJ2-3; TRBD1 is a possible D gene (6 bases). V was trimmed by 1 base and J by 6 bases, leaving 15 bases between them. CDR3 length: 15 amino acids. Germline assignment: CDR1 SGHRS and CDR2 YFSETQ. CDR3 bases: TGCGCCAGCAGCTTGAGGGGGTCGTCGGGGGATACGCAGTATTTT. Protein product: CASSLRGSSGDTQYF. Filled out from reference TRBV5-1 and TRBJ2-3, the complete variable domain reads KAGVTQTPRYLIKTRGQQVTLSCSPISGHRSVSWYQQTPGQGLQFLFEYFSETQRNKGNFPGRFSGRQFSNSRSEMNVSTLELGDSALYLCASSLRGSSGDTQYFGPGTRLTVL.

On this clonotype itself: A much more abundant neighbour one base away suggests this may be a read error. J is TRBJ1-2 and V is TRBV20-1, with 7 nucleotides matching TRBD1. The CDR3 is 13 residues long. CDR1 is DFQATT and CDR2 is SNEGSKA in the germline V gene (reference sequence). The CDR3: CSGRNGGQNFYTF. The CDR3 nucleotides are TGCAGTGGTAGAAACGGGGGACAGAACTTCTACACCTTC.

This clonotype appeared many times. This chain uses TRBV12-3 or TRBV12-4 with TRBJ1-2; unclear D gene. This CDR3 spans 11 amino acids. The ends were cut back, 6 bases at V and 4 bases at J, with 6 bases in the middle. The CDR3 loop is CASSRPYGYTF. As DNA, the CDR3 is TGTGCCAGCAGCCGGCCCTATGGCTACACCTTC.

The chain links TRBV28 to TRBJ2-7; D might be TRBD2 (6 bases). CDR1 and CDR2 (germline): MDHEN, SYDVKM. The CDR3 sequence is 16 residues long. V was clipped by 5 bases and J by 3 bases, with 20 bases between them. The CDR3, as DNA: TGTGCCAGCAGTCGCCCTACCGGGGGAGCTAACTACGAGCAGTACTTC. It codes for CASSRPTGGANYEQYF.

This chain uses TRBV7-2 with TRBJ2-5; possibly TRBD2 for D (5 bases). Germline-derived CDR1 and CDR2 are SGHTA and FQGNSA. Trimming took off 1 base at V and 3 bases at J, with 9 bases between the two ends. This CDR3 is built from 14 residues. CDR3 protein: CASSLGRVEETQYF. Written as DNA, the CDR3 is TGTGCCAGCAGCTTAGGGCGGGTCGAAGAGACCCAGTACTTC.

As to this clonotype: A read error may explain this, as a much larger clone is one base away. The chain uses TRBV6-5 and TRBJ1-2; no clear D. This CDR3 spans 14 amino acids. Germline CDR1 MNHEY, CDR2 SVGAGI. The CDR3 reads CASSYSSVNYGYIF. The CDR3 DNA reads TGTGCCAGCAGTTACTCGAGCGTTAACTATGGCTACATCTTC.

This clonotype was counted many times. The V and J genes are TRBV6-6 and TRBJ1-2, with D unresolved. V was cut by 0 bases and J by 4 bases, with 3 bases left in between. CDR3 length equals 12 residues. Per germline, CDR1 MNHNY and CDR2 SVGAGI (reference sequence). The DNA for the CDR3 is TGTGCCAGCAGTTACTCCAGCTATGGCTACACCTTC. Translating it yields CASSYSSYGYTF.

This clonotype appeared many times. The chain carries TRBV20-1 and TRBJ1-6, with TRBD1 matching over 7 bases. CDR1 is DFQATT, CDR2 SNEGSKA, per germline (reference sequence). Germline trimming cut 6 bases from V and 4 bases from J; bases unmatched to any gene: 9. The CDR3 is 15 amino acids. The CDR3 sequence: CSADHLGQYNSPLHF. The CDR3 region has the DNA TGCAGTGCCGACCACCTGGGACAGTATAATTCACCCCTCCACTTT.

On this clonotype itself: This could be a read error, since a much larger clone is one nucleotide away. V usage is TRBV20-1 and J usage is TRBJ1-2; possibly TRBD1 for D (6 bases). Trimming took 6 bases from V and 4 from J, leaving 15 bases between them. CDR3 length equals 13 residues. Germline V gene sequence: CDR1 DFQATT, CDR2 SNEGSKA (reference sequence). CDR3 sequence (DNA): TGCAGTGCCGACCGGCAGGGGAGCTATGGCTACACCTTC. Translating gives CSADRQGSYGYTF.

CDR3 sequence reads: CSARDPSPSGGAYEQYF. For the CDR3, the DNA is TGCAGTGCTAGAGATCCCTCTCCTAGCGGGGGGGCCTACGAGCAGTACTTC. V and J are TRBV20-1 and TRBJ2-7, with 12 positions matching TRBD2. V shed 0 bases and J 2 bases; nucleotides not matched to a gene: 8. CDR3 length equals 17 residues. Germline values: CDR1 DFQATT, CDR2 SNEGSKA (reference sequence).

This clonotype was detected a few times. The CDR3 DNA follows: TGTGCCAGCGTCCCCTCCTATAATTCACCCCTCCACTTT. Its protein product is CASVPSYNSPLHF. This rearrangement joins TRBV7-2 to TRBJ1-6; D is unclear. V was clipped by 8 bases and J by 0 bases, with 5 bases between them. CDR1 and CDR2 (germline): SGHTA, FQGNSA. The CDR3 has 13 amino acids. Full variable domain (missing parts from reference TRBV7-2 and TRBJ1-6): GAGVSQSPSNKVTEKGKDVELRCDPISGHTALYWYRQSLGQGLEFLIYFQGNSAPDKSGLPSDRFSAERTGGSVSTLTIQRTQQEDSAVYLCASVPSYNSPLHFGNGTRLTVT.

The genes are TRBV7-2 and TRBJ1-4; no clear D gene. CDR1 and CDR2 (germline): SGHTA, FQGNSA. This CDR3 contains 17 residues. The V and J ends lost 5 bases and 2 bases respectively, with 18 bases between them. CDR3 nucleotides: TGTGCCAGCAGCGTCGAGGGAGTGGGTTTGACTAATGAAAAACTGTTTTTT. Amino acid sequence: CASSVEGVGLTNEKLFF.

This clonotype has only a few counts. The V and J genes are TRBV11-2 and TRBJ2-5; D is unresolved. Trimming removed 4 bases from V and 4 bases from J, with 19 bases in between. Germline V gene sequence: CDR1 SGHAT, CDR2 FQNNGV. The CDR3 length is 16 residues. CDR3 sequence reads: CASSSSLVRQLETQYF. In DNA, the CDR3 is TGTGCCAGCAGCTCCTCCTTAGTACGACAATTAGAGACCCAGTACTTC.

The chain recombines TRBV13 with TRBJ2-7; the D call may be TRBD1 or TRBD2 (5 bases each). Germline lookup yields CDR1 PRHDT and CDR2 FYEKMQ (reference sequence). This CDR3 is built from 16 residues. The V gene lost 6 bases and the J gene lost 2 bases, with 20 bases spanning the gap. CDR3 loop: CASSSSPERGAYEQYF. CDR3 DNA sequence: TGTGCCAGCAGTTCCTCCCCAGAGAGGGGTGCCTACGAGCAGTACTTC.

This clonotype was seen repeatedly, ten times or more. The chain carries TRBV12-3 or TRBV12-4 and TRBJ2-1; tentative D call: TRBD2 (5 bases). Trimming took off 3 bases at V and 7 bases at J, with 16 bases between the two ends. The CDR3 runs to 15 residues. For the CDR3, the DNA is TGTGCCAGCAGTTTTGAGGCCAACGGGGTAAATGAGCAGTTCTTC. Translated, it gives CASSFEANGVNEQFF.

This chain uses TRBV20-1 with TRBJ2-2, with a tentative D call TRBD2 (5 bases). The CDR3 spans 16 residues. Deletions cut 0 bases from V and 3 bases from J, with 14 bases between. The germline V gene has CDR1 DFQATT and CDR2 SNEGSKA (reference sequence). CDR3 sequence (DNA): TGCAGTGCTAGAGATGGGCGGGCCTTACACACCGGGGAGCTGTTTTTT. Its protein is CSARDGRALHTGELFF.

In the case of this clonotype: This may be a read error: a much more frequent sequence differs by one nucleotide. The rearrangement uses TRBV3-1 and TRBJ2-5; TRBD2 is a possible D gene (5 bases). The CDR3 runs 13 residues. Germline CDR1 is LGHDT and CDR2 is YNNKEL (reference sequence). The V end lost 3 bases, the J end lost 11 bases, and 16 bases lay between the germline ends. The CDR3 bases are TGTGCCAGCAGCCATCGGTCCTGGGAGAGGCAGTACTTC. Translated: CASSHRSWERQYF.

This clonotype was counted at least ten times. The chain is built from TRBV24-1 and TRBJ2-1; D perhaps matches TRBD1 (6 bases). V was cut by 3 bases and J by 6 bases, with 14 bases left in between. CDR1 is KGHDR and CDR2 is SFDVKD in the germline V gene. The CDR3 contains 15 residues. CDR3 DNA sequence: TGTGCCACCAGTGATGGCTACAGGGTATTCAATGAGCAGTTCTTC. Translating it yields CATSDGYRVFNEQFF.

This clonotype occurred many times. The chain couples TRBV6-2 or TRBV6-3 to TRBJ2-1; the match to TRBD2 covers 9 bases. Per the germline V gene, CDR1 is MNHEY and CDR2 is SVGEGT. J was trimmed by 3 bases and V by 6 bases; bases with no gene match: 6. The CDR3 contains 15 residues. As DNA, the CDR3 is TGTGCCAGCAGCTTCAGCGGGGGGAACTACAATGAGCAGTTCTTC. Amino acid sequence: CASSFSGGNYNEQFF.